Below are 30 T cell receptor beta chains sequenced from a single sample in a study of lymphopenia after photon versus proton radiotherapy. Some clones are missing from TCRdb's copy, which holds only in-frame ones; the method was immunoSEQ multiplex PCR. The table includes around 64,000 clones, approximately 90% detected once. The source was peripheral blood, collected from a patient treated with photon-based radiotherapy. Receptor source: a woman in her forties with cholangiocarcinoma.

J is TRBJ1-5 and V is TRBV7-2; TRBD1 might be the D (5 bases). CDR3 length: 14 residues. V was pared by 5 bases and J by 2 bases, with 10 bases between. Germline CDR1 reads SGHTA; CDR2 reads FQGNSA. The CDR3 sequence: CASSARGGNQPQHF. DNA of the CDR3: TGTGCCAGCAGCGCAAGAGGGGGCAATCAGCCCCAGCATTTT.

This sequence joins TRBV7-8 and TRBJ2-5; no clear D gene. The J call could be wrong; TRBJ2-7 is a better fit for the DNA end. Germline loops: CDR1 SGHVS, CDR2 FQNEAQ. The CDR3 is 10 residues long. Here the CDR3 reads CASSPNEQYF. CDR3 DNA: TGTGCCAGCAGCCCCAACGAGCAGTACTTC.

The chain employs TRBV7-3 and TRBJ1-1, with unresolved D. Germline values: CDR1 SGHTA, CDR2 FQGTGA. V gave up 4 bases and J gave up 4 bases, with 10 bases separating them. The CDR3 has 13 amino acids. The CDR3 nucleotides are TGTGCCAGCAGCTCCACCCCCTTCACTGAAGCTTTCTTT. It yields the protein CASSSTPFTEAFF.

The chain carries TRBV19 and TRBJ1-1; D may be TRBD1 (6 bases). The V end was cut by 0 bases, the J end by 0 bases, with 11 bases between. CDR3 length: 16 amino acids. CDR1 is LNHDA and CDR2 is SQIVND in the germline V gene (reference sequence). The CDR3 DNA reads TGTGCCAGTAGTATAGAGGCGACAGGACTGAACACTGAAGCTTTCTTT. Translated, it gives CASSIEATGLNTEAFF.

The CDR3 DNA sequence: TGTGCCTGGAGCCCCGGGACTAGTGACGAGCAGTACTTC. It codes for CAWSPGTSDEQYF. The chain uses TRBV30 and TRBJ2-7; 8 bases fit TRBD2. The V gene's germline CDR1 is GTSNPN and CDR2 SVGIG (reference sequence). The trim removed 3 bases at V and 5 bases at J, leaving 6 bases unmatched. This CDR3 has 13 amino acids.

The V and J genes are TRBV6-5 and TRBJ2-7; 7 bases line up with TRBD1. V gave up 4 bases and J gave up 11 bases; unmatched junction bases: 5. Germline V gene lookup returns CDR1 MNHEY and CDR2 SVGAGI. The CDR3 contains 11 residues. CDR3 nucleotide sequence: TGTGCCAGCAGTTCCGGACAGGCAAAGTACTTC. Its protein is CASSSGQAKYF.

This chain uses TRBV28 with TRBJ1-5; 8 bases align to TRBD1. The germline CDR1 and CDR2 sequences are MDHEN and SYDVKM. This CDR3 comprises 13 residues. With 8 bases clipped from V and 1 base from J, the junction kept 1 base outside the gene matches. The DNA for the CDR3 is TGTGCCAGCCGACAGGGGAGCAATCAGCCCCAGCATTTT. This sequence encodes CASRQGSNQPQHF.

The chain joins TRBV11-2 to TRBJ2-2; D gene unclear. This CDR3 contains 13 residues. The V end was cut by 1 base, the J end by 3 bases, with 3 bases between. The germline gives CDR1 SGHAT, CDR2 FQNNGV. The CDR3 here is CASSLVDTGELFF. CDR3 bases: TGTGCCAGCAGCTTAGTAGACACCGGGGAGCTGTTTTTT.

The J gene is TRBJ1-2, the V gene TRBV27; weak D call: TRBD1 (5 bases). Germline V gene data show CDR1 as MNHEY and CDR2 as SMNVEV (reference sequence). V was cut by 4 bases and J by 10 bases, with 25 bases left in between. The CDR3 spans 16 residues. The CDR3 region has the DNA TGTGCCAGCAGTTCACCCACCCGGGACGGAGTTATGGCCTACACCTTC. This translates into CASSSPTRDGVMAYTF.

This clone occurred once. The J gene is TRBJ1-5, the V gene TRBV10-1, with D uncertain. The CDR3 contains 13 residues. Germline CDR1 and CDR2: WNHNN and SYGVQD (reference sequence). The V gene lost 10 bases and the J gene lost 0 bases, with 10 bases spanning the gap. The CDR3 DNA reads as TGCGCCACCTCCCACGATAGCAATCAGCCCCAGCATTTT. Protein product: CATSHDSNQPQHF.

V and J are TRBV19 and TRBJ1-4, with D unresolved. V lost 7 bases and J lost 1, with 10 bases in between. Germline V gene data show CDR1 as LNHDA and CDR2 as SQIVND (reference sequence). The CDR3 loop spans 14 amino acids. The CDR3: CASNMGGTNEKLFF. Written as DNA, the CDR3 is TGTGCCAGTAACATGGGCGGAACTAATGAAAAACTGTTTTTT.

This chain uses TRBV7-9 with TRBJ1-1; 8 bases line up with TRBD1. CDR3 length: 15 amino acids. The germline V gene encodes CDR1 SEHNR and CDR2 FQNEAQ (reference sequence). With V trimmed by 5 bases and J by 4 bases, 9 bases remained unmatched. This CDR3 reads CASSRLGQGGTEAFF. CDR3 coding DNA: TGTGCCAGCAGCCGACTCGGACAGGGAGGCACTGAAGCTTTCTTT.

This clone has just one count. The V call is TRBV6-5, the J call TRBJ2-3, with TRBD1 matching 7 bases. Per the germline V gene, CDR1 is MNHEY and CDR2 is SVGAGI. V shed 2 bases and J 6 bases; nucleotides not matched to a gene: 5. This CDR3 is 14 amino acids long. The CDR3 DNA sequence: TGTGCCAGCAGTTACCCGGGACAGTCTGATACGCAGTATTTT. It translates to CASSYPGQSDTQYF.

The chain uses TRBV28 and TRBJ2-2; D may be TRBD2 (6 bases). V was trimmed by 7 bases and J by 5 bases, leaving 8 bases between them. This CDR3 spans 12 amino acids. The germline V gene has CDR1 MDHEN and CDR2 SYDVKM. The CDR3 region has the DNA TGTGCCAGCACGGGGGATACCGGGGAGCTGTTTTTT. This sequence encodes CASTGDTGELFF.

V is TRBV19 and J is TRBJ1-2, with 7 bases lining up with TRBD1. The germline V gene has CDR1 LNHDA and CDR2 SQIVND (reference sequence). Losses at the gene ends were 5 bases for V and 1 base for J; bases not matched to a gene: 7. The CDR3 length is 15 residues. The CDR3 nucleotides are TGTGCCAGTAGTTCCCGGGACAGCTTTAACTATGGCTACACCTTC. Translating gives CASSSRDSFNYGYTF. Based on the CDR3 plus reference TRBV19 and TRBJ1-2, the full variable domain is DGGITQSPKYLFRKEGQNVTLSCEQNLNHDAMYWYRQDPGQGLRLIYYSQIVNDFQKGDIAEGYSVSREKKESFPLTVTSAQKNPTAFYLCASSSRDSFNYGYTFGSGTRLTVV.

The rearrangement joins TRBV5-1 to TRBJ2-1, with D perhaps matching TRBD2 (6 bases). The V end was cut by 5 bases, the J end by 9 bases, with 21 bases between. The CDR3 runs 15 residues. Germline lookup yields CDR1 SGHRS and CDR2 YFSETQ. The DNA for the CDR3 is TGCGCCAGCAGAGCCCTCGGGCGGGGCGATGGTGAGCAGTTCTTC. Translation: CASRALGRGDGEQFF. The full variable domain, rest sourced from reference TRBV5-1 and TRBJ2-1, is KAGVTQTPRYLIKTRGQQVTLSCSPISGHRSVSWYQQTPGQGLQFLFEYFSETQRNKGNFPGRFSGRQFSNSRSEMNVSTLELGDSALYLCASRALGRGDGEQFFGPGTRLTVL.

This chain uses TRBV2 with TRBJ2-7; a weak D match, TRBD1 (6 bases). This CDR3 spans 15 amino acids. V lost 3 bases, J lost 7 bases, and 19 bases lay in between. Germline values: CDR1 SNHLY, CDR2 FYNNEI. The CDR3 is CASSETGLSLKEQYF. In nucleotides, the CDR3 is TGTGCCAGCAGTGAGACAGGCCTCTCCCTCAAAGAGCAGTACTTC.

This chain connects TRBV6-1 to TRBJ1-1, with D tentatively TRBD1 (5 bases). V lost 8 bases and J 1 base, leaving 11 bases between the germline ends. The CDR3 is 13 residues long. Germline V gene lookup returns CDR1 MNHNS and CDR2 SASEGT. In nucleotides, the CDR3 is TGTGCCAGCCGAGACAGAAAGAACACTGAAGCTTTCTTT. It translates to CASRDRKNTEAFF.

In this sample, this clone turned up once. The rearrangement uses TRBV5-1 and TRBJ1-2; D is perhaps TRBD1 (5 bases). Germline CDR1 reads SGHRS; CDR2 reads YFSETQ. The V gene lost 4 bases and the J gene lost 2 bases, with 15 bases spanning the gap. This CDR3 spans 15 amino acids. The CDR3 DNA follows: TGCGCCAGCAGCGAAACCGGGACGACAAACTATGGCTACACCTTC. Its translation is CASSETGTTNYGYTF.

The chain combines TRBV7-9 with TRBJ1-2; D remains unclear. This CDR3 comprises 13 residues. Germline V CDR1 and CDR2: SEHNR, FQNEAQ (reference sequence). Trimming took 3 bases from V and 4 from J, leaving 9 bases between them. CDR3 loop: CASSLLAVYGYTF. The CDR3 bases are TGTGCCAGCAGCTTGCTCGCAGTCTATGGCTACACCTTC.

The chain employs TRBV6-1 and TRBJ2-1, with D maybe TRBD1 (6 bases). Between the trimmed V and J ends, which lost 3 bases and 8 bases, there was a span of 17 bases. The CDR3 sequence is 15 residues long. The germline CDR1 and CDR2 sequences are MNHNS and SASEGT. The CDR3 spells CASSDGAGARYEQFF. The CDR3 DNA sequence: TGTGCCAGCAGTGATGGGGCAGGGGCGCGGTATGAGCAGTTCTTC.

The chain recombines TRBV30 with TRBJ2-7, with unresolved D. This CDR3 has 16 residues. The germline CDR1 and CDR2 sequences are GTSNPN and SVGIG (reference sequence). Trimming left V 2 bases short and J 7 bases short, with 24 bases between. Here the CDR3 reads CAWSLPHPTSVGEQYF. CDR3 DNA sequence: TGTGCCTGGAGTTTGCCTCACCCCACATCGGTGGGAGAGCAGTACTTC.

This sequence joins TRBV10-3 and TRBJ2-2, with D unresolved. Germline-derived CDR1 and CDR2 are ENHRY and SYGVKD. The germline V and J ends were trimmed by 0 bases and 3 bases, with 8 bases remaining between them. This CDR3 contains 15 residues. CDR3 residues: CAISESLRDTGELFF. The DNA of the CDR3 is TGTGCCATCAGTGAGTCCCTCCGGGACACCGGGGAGCTGTTTTTT.

Only a few counts were recorded for this clone. The chain carries TRBV9 and TRBJ2-1, with 7 bases fitting TRBD1. Germline V gene lookup returns CDR1 SGDLS and CDR2 YYNGEE. The trim removed 0 bases at V and 4 bases at J, leaving 4 bases unmatched. This CDR3 contains 15 residues. CDR3 DNA sequence: TGTGCCAGCAGCGTAGCGGGACAGAGTTACAATGAGCAGTTCTTC. Its translation is CASSVAGQSYNEQFF. Full variable domain (remainder filled in from reference TRBV9 and TRBJ2-1): DSGVTQTPKHLITATGQRVTLRCSPRSGDLSVYWYQQSLDQGLQFLIQYYNGEERAKGNILERFSAQQFPDLHSELNLSSLELGDSALYFCASSVAGQSYNEQFFGPGTRLTVL.

This clone was counted a single time. The chain recombines TRBV5-1 with TRBJ2-7; 10 positions agree with TRBD1. The CDR3 is 15 residues long. V lost 4 bases and J lost 4; bases outside the gene matches: 8. Per the germline V gene, CDR1 is SGHRS and CDR2 is YFSETQ. The CDR3 DNA reads TGCGCCAGCAGCAGAACCGGGACAGGGGCGTACGAGCAGTACTTC. As protein: CASSRTGTGAYEQYF.

J is TRBJ1-4 and V is TRBV6-1; 7 positions match TRBD1. V dropped 4 bases and J dropped 5; count of bases not matched to a gene: 7. CDR1 is MNHNS, CDR2 SASEGT, per germline. CDR3 length: 15 residues. The CDR3 coding sequence is TGTGCCAGCAGTGTTGAGGGGGCCTGGAATGAAAAACTGTTTTTT. This encodes CASSVEGAWNEKLFF.

The chain employs TRBV19 and TRBJ1-5; D remains unclear. The germline V gene encodes CDR1 LNHDA and CDR2 SQIVND (reference sequence). The CDR3 covers 15 residues. V was clipped by 3 bases and J by 0 bases, with 9 bases between them. Here the CDR3 DNA reads TGTGCCAGTAGTATTACAACAGTTAGCAATCAGCCCCAGCATTTT. This translates into CASSITTVSNQPQHF.

The J gene is TRBJ2-2, the V gene TRBV9; 8 bases agree with TRBD2. After removal of 5 bases from V and 2 bases from J, the junction contained 11 bases not matched to a gene. The CDR3 covers 17 residues. CDR1 is SGDLS, CDR2 YYNGEE, per germline. The chain's CDR3 is CASSLTSGTPNTGELFF. The CDR3 DNA reads as TGTGCCAGCAGTCTAACTAGCGGCACGCCTAACACCGGGGAGCTGTTTTTT.

The chain links TRBV2 to TRBJ1-5, with D perhaps TRBD1 (5 bases). Deletions cut 8 bases from V and 1 base from J, with 9 bases between. The CDR3 totals 13 residues. CDR1 and CDR2 from the germline V gene are SNHLY and FYNNEI. The chain's CDR3 is CASRRDSNQPQHF. The DNA for the CDR3 is TGTGCCAGCCGCCGGGACAGCAATCAGCCCCAGCATTTT. Together with reference TRBV2 and TRBJ1-5, the CDR3 gives the full variable domain: EPEVTQTPSHQVTQMGQEVILRCVPISNHLYFYWYRQILGQKVEFLVSFYNNEISEKSEIFDDQFSVERPDGSNFTLKIRSTKLEDSAMYFCASRRDSNQPQHFGDGTRLSIL.

The chain couples TRBV30 to TRBJ1-2; D is unresolved. V lost 5 bases and J 4 bases, leaving 20 bases between the germline ends. Germline assignment: CDR1 GTSNPN and CDR2 SVGIG (reference sequence). The CDR3 is 15 amino acids. CDR3 sequence: CAWRHPPVRSYGYTF. As DNA, the CDR3 is TGTGCCTGGCGCCACCCACCGGTCCGGTCCTATGGCTACACCTTC.